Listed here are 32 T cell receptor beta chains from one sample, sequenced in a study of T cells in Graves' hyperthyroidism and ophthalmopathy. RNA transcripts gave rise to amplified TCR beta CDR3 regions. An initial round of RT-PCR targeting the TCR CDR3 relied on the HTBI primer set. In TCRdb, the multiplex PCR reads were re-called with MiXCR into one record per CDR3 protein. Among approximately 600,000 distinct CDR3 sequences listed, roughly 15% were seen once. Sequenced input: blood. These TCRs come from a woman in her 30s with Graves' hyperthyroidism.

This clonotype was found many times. CDR3: CASSFWGRDYTF. The CDR3 bases are TGTGCCAGCAGTTTTTGGGGGCGAGACTACACCTTC. V and J are TRBV12-3 or TRBV12-4 and TRBJ1-2; weak D call: TRBD1 (6 bases). With 3 bases removed from V and 10 bases from J, the gap between germline ends came to 12 bases. This CDR3 is 12 amino acids long.

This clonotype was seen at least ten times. CDR3 residues: CASSEWSTYTDTQYF. The CDR3 region has the DNA TGTGCCAGCAGTGAATGGTCTACCTACACAGATACGCAGTATTTT. The J gene is TRBJ2-3, the V gene TRBV6-1; D remains ambiguous. Trimming shortened V by 2 bases and J by 2 bases, and 11 bases separated the two germline ends. Germline-derived CDR1 and CDR2 are MNHNS and SASEGT. The CDR3 extends over 15 amino acids.

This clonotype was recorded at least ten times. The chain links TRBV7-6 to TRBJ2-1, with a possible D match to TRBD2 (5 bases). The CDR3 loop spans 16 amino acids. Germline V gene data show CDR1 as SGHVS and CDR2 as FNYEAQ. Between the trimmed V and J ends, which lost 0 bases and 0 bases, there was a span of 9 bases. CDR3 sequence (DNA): TGTGCCAGCAGCTTAGCACCGGGGAGCTCCTACAATGAGCAGTTCTTC. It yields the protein CASSLAPGSSYNEQFF.

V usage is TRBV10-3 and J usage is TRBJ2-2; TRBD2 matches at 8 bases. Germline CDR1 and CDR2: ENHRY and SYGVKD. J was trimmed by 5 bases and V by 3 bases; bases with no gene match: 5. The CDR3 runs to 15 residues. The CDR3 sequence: CAISERAGETGELFF. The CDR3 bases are TGTGCCATCAGTGAACGAGCGGGAGAAACCGGGGAGCTGTTTTTT.

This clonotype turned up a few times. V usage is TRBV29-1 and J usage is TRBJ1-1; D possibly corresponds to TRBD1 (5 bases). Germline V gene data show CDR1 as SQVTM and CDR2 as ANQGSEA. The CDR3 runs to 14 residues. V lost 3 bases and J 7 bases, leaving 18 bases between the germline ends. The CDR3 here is CSVEDGTANGEAFF. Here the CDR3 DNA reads TGCAGCGTTGAGGACGGGACGGCGAATGGTGAAGCTTTCTTT.

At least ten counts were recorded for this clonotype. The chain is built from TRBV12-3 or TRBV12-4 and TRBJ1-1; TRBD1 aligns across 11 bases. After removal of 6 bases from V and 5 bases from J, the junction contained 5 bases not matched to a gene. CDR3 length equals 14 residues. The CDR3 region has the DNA TGTGCCAGCAGCCATTGGGACAGGGGGACTGAAGCTTTCTTT. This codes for CASSHWDRGTEAFF.

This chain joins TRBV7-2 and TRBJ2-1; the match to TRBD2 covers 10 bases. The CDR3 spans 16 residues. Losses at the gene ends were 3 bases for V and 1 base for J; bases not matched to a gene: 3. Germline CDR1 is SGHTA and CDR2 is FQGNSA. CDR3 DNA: TGTGCCAGCAGCTTCAAACTAGCGGGATCCTACAATGAGCAGTTCTTC. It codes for CASSFKLAGSYNEQFF.

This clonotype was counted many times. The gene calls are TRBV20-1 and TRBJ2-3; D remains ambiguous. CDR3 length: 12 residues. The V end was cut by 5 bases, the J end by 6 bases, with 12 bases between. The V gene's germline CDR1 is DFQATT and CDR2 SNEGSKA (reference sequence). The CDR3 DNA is TGCAGTGCTCTGTTCCCTTCCGATACGCAGTATTTT. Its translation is CSALFPSDTQYF.

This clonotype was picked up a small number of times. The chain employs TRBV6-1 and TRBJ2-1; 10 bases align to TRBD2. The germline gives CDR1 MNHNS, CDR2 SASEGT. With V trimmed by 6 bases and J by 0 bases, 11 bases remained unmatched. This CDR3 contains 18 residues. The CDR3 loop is CASSQPGLAFGSYNEQFF. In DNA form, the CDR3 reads TGTGCCAGCAGCCAACCGGGACTAGCGTTTGGCTCCTACAATGAGCAGTTCTTC.

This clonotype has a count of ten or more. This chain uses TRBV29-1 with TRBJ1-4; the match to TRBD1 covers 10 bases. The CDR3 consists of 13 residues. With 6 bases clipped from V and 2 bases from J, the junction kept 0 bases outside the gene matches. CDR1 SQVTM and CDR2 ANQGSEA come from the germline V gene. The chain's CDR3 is CSVGQGTNEKLFF. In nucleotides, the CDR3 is TGCAGCGTGGGACAGGGGACTAATGAAAAACTGTTTTTT.

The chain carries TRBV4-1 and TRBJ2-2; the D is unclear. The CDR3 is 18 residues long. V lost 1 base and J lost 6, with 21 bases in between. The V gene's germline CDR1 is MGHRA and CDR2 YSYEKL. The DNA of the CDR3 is TGCGCCAGCAGCCAAGTTGTGGCAGTGGCCGAAGTCCCCGGGGAGCTGTTTTTT. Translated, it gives CASSQVVAVAEVPGELFF.

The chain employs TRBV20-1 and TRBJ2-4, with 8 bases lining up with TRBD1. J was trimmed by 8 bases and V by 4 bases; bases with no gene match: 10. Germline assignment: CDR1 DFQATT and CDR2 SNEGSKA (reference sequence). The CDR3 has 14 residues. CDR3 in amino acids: CSANDLRTGYIQYF. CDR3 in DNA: TGCAGTGCTAATGATCTGAGGACAGGGTACATTCAGTACTTC.

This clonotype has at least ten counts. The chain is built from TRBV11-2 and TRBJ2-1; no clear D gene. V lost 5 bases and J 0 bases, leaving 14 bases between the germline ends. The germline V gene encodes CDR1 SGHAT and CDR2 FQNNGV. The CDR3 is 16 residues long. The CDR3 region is CASSLRLRGSYNEQFF. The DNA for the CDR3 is TGTGCCAGCAGCCTTAGGCTACGCGGCTCCTACAATGAGCAGTTCTTC.

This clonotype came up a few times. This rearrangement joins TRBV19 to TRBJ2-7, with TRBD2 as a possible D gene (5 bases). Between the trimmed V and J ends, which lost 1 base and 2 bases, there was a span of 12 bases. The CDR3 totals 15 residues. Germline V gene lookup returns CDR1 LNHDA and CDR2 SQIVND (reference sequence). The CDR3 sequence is CASSIVGGSTYEQYF. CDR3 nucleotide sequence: TGTGCCAGTAGTATAGTTGGCGGGTCAACCTACGAGCAGTACTTC.

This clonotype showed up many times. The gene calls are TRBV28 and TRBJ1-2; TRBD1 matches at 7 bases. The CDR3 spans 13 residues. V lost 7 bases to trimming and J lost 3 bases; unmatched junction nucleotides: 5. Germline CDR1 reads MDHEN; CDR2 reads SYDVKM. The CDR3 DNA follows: TGTGCCAGCATTAAAACAGGGGACTATGGCTACACCTTC. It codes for CASIKTGDYGYTF.

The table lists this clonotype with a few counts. CDR3 sequence reads: CASSPPGLAGGSYYYNEQFF. Written as DNA, the CDR3 is TGTGCCAGCAGTCCACCGGGACTAGCGGGAGGGAGTTACTACTACAATGAGCAGTTCTTC. The rearrangement uses TRBV12-3 or TRBV12-4 and TRBJ2-1; TRBD2 aligns across 16 bases. The V gene end was trimmed by 5 bases and the J gene end by 3 bases; junction bases not matched to a gene: 13. This CDR3 is built from 20 residues.

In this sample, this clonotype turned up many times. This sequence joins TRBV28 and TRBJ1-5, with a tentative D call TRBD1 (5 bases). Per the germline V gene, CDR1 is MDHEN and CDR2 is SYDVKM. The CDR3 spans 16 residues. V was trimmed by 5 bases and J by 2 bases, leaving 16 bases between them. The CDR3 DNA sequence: TGTGCCAGCAGTGGGGACTTAACCGGGGGCAATCAGCCCCAGCATTTT. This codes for CASSGDLTGGNQPQHF. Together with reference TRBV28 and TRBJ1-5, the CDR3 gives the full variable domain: DVKVTQSSRYLVKRTGEKVFLECVQDMDHENMFWYRQDPGLGLRLIYFSYDVKMKEKGDIPEGYSVSREKKERFSLILESASTNQTSMYLCASSGDLTGGNQPQHFGDGTRLSIL.

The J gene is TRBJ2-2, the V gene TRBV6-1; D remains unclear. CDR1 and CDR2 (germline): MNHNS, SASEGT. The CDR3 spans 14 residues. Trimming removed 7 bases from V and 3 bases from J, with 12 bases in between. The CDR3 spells CASIKGKDTGELFF. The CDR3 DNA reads TGTGCCAGCATTAAAGGAAAGGACACCGGGGAGCTGTTTTTT.

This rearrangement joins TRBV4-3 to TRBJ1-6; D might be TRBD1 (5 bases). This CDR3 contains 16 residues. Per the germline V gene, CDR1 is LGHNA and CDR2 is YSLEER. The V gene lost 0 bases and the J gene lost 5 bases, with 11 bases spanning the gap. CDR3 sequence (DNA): TGCGCCAGCAGCCAAGATAGGGGCAGGAATAATTCACCCCTCCACTTT. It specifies CASSQDRGRNNSPLHF.

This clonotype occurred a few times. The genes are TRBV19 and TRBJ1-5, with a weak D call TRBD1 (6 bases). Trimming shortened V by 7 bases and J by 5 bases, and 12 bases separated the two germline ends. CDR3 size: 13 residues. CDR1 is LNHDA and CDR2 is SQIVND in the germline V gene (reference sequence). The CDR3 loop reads CASNWGADQPQHF. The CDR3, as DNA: TGTGCCAGTAACTGGGGGGCAGATCAGCCCCAGCATTTT.

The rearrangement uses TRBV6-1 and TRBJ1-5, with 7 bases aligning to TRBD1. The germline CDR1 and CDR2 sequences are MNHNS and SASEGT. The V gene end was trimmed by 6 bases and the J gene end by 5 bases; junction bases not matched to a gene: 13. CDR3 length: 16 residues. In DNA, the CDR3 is TGTGCCAGCAGACCGCTAGGACAGGCCCTTGATCAGCCCCAGCATTTT. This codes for CASRPLGQALDQPQHF.

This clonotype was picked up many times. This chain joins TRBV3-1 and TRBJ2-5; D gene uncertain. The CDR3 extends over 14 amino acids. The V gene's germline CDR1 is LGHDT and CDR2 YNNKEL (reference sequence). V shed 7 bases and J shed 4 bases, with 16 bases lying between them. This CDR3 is CASTLGSSPETQYF. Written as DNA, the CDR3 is TGTGCCAGCACCCTAGGATCCAGCCCAGAGACCCAGTACTTC.

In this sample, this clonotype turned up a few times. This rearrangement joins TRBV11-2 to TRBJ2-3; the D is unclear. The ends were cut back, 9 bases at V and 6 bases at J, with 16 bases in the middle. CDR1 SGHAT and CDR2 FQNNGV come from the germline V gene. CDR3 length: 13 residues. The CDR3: CASSISAPDTQYF. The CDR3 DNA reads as TGTGCCAGTAGTATTTCAGCCCCGGATACGCAGTATTTT.

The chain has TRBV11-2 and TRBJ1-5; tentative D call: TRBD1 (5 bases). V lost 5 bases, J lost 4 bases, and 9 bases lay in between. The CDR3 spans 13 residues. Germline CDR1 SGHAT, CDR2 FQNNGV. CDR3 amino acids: CASSRGTNQPQHF. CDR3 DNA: TGTGCCAGCAGCCGGGGCACAAATCAGCCCCAGCATTTT.

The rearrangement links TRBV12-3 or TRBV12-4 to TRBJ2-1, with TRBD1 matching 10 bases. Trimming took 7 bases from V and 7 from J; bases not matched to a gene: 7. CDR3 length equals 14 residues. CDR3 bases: TGTGCCAGCAACGTATGGGACAGGGGAAATGAGCAGTTCTTC. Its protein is CASNVWDRGNEQFF.

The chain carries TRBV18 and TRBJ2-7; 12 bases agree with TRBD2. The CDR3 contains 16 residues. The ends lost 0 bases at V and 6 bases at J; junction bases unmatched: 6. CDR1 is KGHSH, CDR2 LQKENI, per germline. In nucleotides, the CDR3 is TGTGCCAGCTCACCACCGGGACTAGCGGGCGCTTCCGAGCAGTACTTC. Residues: CASSPPGLAGASEQYF.

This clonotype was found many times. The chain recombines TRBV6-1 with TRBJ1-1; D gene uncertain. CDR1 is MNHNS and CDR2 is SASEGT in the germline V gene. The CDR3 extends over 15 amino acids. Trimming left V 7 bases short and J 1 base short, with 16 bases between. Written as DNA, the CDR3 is TGTGCCAGCACCCCCTCCGCCCCAGGGAACACTGAAGCTTTCTTT. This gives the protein CASTPSAPGNTEAFF.

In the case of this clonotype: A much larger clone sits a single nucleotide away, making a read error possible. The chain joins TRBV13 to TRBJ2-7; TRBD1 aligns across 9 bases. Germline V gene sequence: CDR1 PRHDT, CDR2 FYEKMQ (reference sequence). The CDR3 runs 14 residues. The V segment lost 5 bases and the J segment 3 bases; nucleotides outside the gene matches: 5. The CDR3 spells CASSIGTGIYEQYF. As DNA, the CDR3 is TGTGCCAGCAGCATCGGGACAGGGATCTACGAGCAGTACTTC.

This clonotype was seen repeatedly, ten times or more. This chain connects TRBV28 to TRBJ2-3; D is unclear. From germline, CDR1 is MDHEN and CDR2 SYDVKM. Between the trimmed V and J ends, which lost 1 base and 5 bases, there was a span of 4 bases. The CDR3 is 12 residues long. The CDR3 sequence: CASSLSRDTQYF. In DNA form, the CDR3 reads TGTGCCAGCAGTTTATCCCGAGATACGCAGTATTTT.

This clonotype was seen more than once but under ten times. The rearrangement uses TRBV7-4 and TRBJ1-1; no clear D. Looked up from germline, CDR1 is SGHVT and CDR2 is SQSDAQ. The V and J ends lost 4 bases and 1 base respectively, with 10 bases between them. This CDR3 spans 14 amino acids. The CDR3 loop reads CASSCLQRNTEAFF. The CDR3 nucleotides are TGTGCCAGCAGCTGCCTACAGAGGAACACTGAAGCTTTCTTT.

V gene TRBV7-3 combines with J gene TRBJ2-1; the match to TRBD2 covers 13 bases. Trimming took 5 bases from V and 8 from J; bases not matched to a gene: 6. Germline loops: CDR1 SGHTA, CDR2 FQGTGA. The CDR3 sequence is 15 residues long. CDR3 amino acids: CASSAGTSGIYEQFF. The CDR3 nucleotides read TGTGCCAGCAGCGCCGGGACTAGCGGGATTTATGAGCAGTTCTTC. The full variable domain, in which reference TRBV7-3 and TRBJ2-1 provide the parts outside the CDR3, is GAGVSQTPSNKVTEKGKYVELRCDPISGHTALYWYRQSLGQGPEFLIYFQGTGAADDSGLPNDRFFAVRPEGSVSTLKIQRTERGDSAVYLCASSAGTSGIYEQFFGPGTRLTVL.

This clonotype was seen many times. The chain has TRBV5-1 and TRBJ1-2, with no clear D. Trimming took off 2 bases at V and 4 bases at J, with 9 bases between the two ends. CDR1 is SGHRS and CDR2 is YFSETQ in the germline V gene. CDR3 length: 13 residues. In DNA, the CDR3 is TGCGCCAGCAGCTTCGAACACAGCTATGGCTACACCTTC. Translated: CASSFEHSYGYTF.